This T cell receptor (beta chain) was documented in a study of blood T cell repertoires in COVID-19. Study processing details: Reference gene primer amplification gave nucleated cell count estimates. Assay used: immunoSEQ multiplex PCR; TCRdb lists only in-frame clones, some missing. V, J and clone size derive from that table, while D and trimming were established from the DNA sequence. The sample consists of some 30,000 clones, roughly 87% of them appearing once. Germline assignment: CDR1 SQVTM and CDR2 ANQGSEA. After removal of 2 bases from V and 7 bases from J, the junction contained 2 bases not matched to a gene. The CDR3 length is 12 residues.

V is TRBV29-1 and J is TRBJ2-1; TRBD2 matches 7 bases. The receptor was derived from a man over 45 with active or convalescent COVID-19. The sequenced material came from peripheral blood. CDR3 loop: CSVEQGGNEQFF. CDR3 DNA sequence: TGCAGCGTTGAACAGGGAGGGAATGAGCAGTTCTTC.